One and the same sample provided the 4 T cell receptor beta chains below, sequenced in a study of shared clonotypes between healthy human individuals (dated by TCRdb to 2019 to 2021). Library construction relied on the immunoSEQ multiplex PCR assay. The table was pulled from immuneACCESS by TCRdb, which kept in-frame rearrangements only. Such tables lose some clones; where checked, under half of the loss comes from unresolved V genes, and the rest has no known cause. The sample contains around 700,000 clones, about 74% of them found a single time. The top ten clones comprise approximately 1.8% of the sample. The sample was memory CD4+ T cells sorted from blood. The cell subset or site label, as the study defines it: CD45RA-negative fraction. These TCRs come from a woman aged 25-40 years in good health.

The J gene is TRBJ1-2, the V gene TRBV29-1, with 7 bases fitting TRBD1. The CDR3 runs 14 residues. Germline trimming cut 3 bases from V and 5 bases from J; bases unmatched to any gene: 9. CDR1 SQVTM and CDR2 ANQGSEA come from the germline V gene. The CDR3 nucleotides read TGCAGCGTTGATTCGGAGGGGGCGCGTTATGGCTACACCTTC. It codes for CSVDSEGARYGYTF.

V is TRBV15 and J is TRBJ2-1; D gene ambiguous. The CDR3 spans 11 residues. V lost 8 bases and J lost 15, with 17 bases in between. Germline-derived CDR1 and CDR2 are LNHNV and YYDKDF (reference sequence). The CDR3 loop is CATGSRSELFF. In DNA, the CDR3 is TGTGCCACCGGCTCACGGTCCGAATTGTTCTTC.

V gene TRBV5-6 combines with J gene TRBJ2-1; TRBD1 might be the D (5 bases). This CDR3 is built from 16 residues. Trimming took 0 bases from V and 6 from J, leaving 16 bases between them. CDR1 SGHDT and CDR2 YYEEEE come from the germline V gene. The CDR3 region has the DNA TGTGCCAGCAGCTTGGCCGGAAGGGGTAGGGGCAATGAGCAGTTCTTC. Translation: CASSLAGRGRGNEQFF.

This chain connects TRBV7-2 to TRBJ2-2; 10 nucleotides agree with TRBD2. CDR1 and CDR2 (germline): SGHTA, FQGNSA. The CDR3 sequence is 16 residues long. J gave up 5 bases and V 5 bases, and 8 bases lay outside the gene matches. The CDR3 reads CASSAHPGLATGELFF. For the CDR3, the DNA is TGTGCCAGCAGCGCCCACCCGGGACTAGCGACCGGGGAGCTGTTTTTT.